The 13 T cell receptor beta chains listed next were all sequenced from one sample in a study of blood T cells in healthy people across ages. Alongside a J-beta primer mix, a sample-barcoded 5' primer served in a second PCR lasting about 7 to 12 cycles. Using its own MiXCR run on the 5' RACE reads, TCRdb lists one record per CDR3 protein. The sample yields 1.5 million to 2 million distinct CDR3 sequences, 28% seen once. Material for sequencing was blood. The receptors come from a woman aged 25 to 39 in good health.

The rearrangement uses TRBV7-9 and TRBJ2-1, with D possibly being TRBD2 (7 bases). Looked up from germline, CDR1 is SEHNR and CDR2 is FQNEAQ (reference sequence). The CDR3 contains 14 residues. The V gene lost 4 bases and the J gene lost 6 bases, with 13 bases spanning the gap. The CDR3 region is CASSWRGGFNEQFF. The CDR3 DNA sequence: TGTGCCAGCAGCTGGAGGGGGGGCTTCAATGAGCAGTTCTTC.

This sequence joins TRBV24-1 and TRBJ2-3; tentatively, D is TRBD1 or TRBD2 (6 bases each). The CDR3 covers 17 residues. Trimming shortened V by 5 bases and J by 0 bases, and 17 bases separated the two germline ends. The germline CDR1 and CDR2 sequences are KGHDR and SFDVKD. The CDR3 here is CATSAGLGGRSTDTQYF. The DNA for the CDR3 is TGTGCCACCAGTGCCGGCCTAGGGGGGAGGAGCACAGATACGCAGTATTTT.

This clonotype showed up just a few times. CDR3 amino acids: CASGNGNTIYF. CDR3 DNA sequence: TGTGCCAGCGGCAATGGAAACACCATATATTTT. The chain carries TRBV27 and TRBJ1-3, with unresolved D. Deletions cut 8 bases from V and 3 bases from J, with 5 bases between. This CDR3 has 11 residues. Germline V gives CDR1 MNHEY, CDR2 SMNVEV (reference sequence).

This clonotype was observed at least ten times. The chain employs TRBV7-8 and TRBJ2-3; 8 bases match TRBD2. Germline loops: CDR1 SGHVS, CDR2 FQNEAQ. The ends lost 1 base at V and 5 bases at J; junction bases unmatched: 14. There are 18 residues in the CDR3. The CDR3 DNA reads as TGTGCCAGCAGCTTAGGGATGTGGTTAGCGGGGCAGGGAGATACGCAGTATTTT. Amino acid sequence: CASSLGMWLAGQGDTQYF.

The chain joins TRBV18 to TRBJ1-2; D not certain. The CDR3 is 15 residues long. Germline V gives CDR1 KGHSH, CDR2 LQKENI. Trimming shortened V by 3 bases and J by 0 bases, and 11 bases separated the two germline ends. Here the CDR3 reads CASSPSDGSNYGYTF. The CDR3 bases are TGTGCCAGCTCACCCTCAGACGGATCTAACTATGGCTACACCTTC.

This clonotype was detected a few times. V usage is TRBV6-6 and J usage is TRBJ2-3, with TRBD2 matching over 9 bases. Germline V gene data show CDR1 as MNHNY and CDR2 as SVGAGI (reference sequence). Trimming cost V 8 bases and J 4 bases; bases outside gene matches: 16. The CDR3 sequence is 17 residues long. The CDR3: CASSIGSSGSRADTQYF. The CDR3 DNA reads TGTGCCAGCTCGATCGGGAGTAGCGGGAGTCGAGCAGATACGCAGTATTTT.

Notes on this clonotype: Being one base from a much bigger clone, this may be a read error. The CDR3 coding sequence is TGTGCCAGCAGTCAGATCTACAAGCAGTACTTC. Its protein product is CASSQIYKQYF. The chain links TRBV28 to TRBJ2-7, with D uncertain. CDR3 size: 11 residues. The germline CDR1 and CDR2 sequences are MDHEN and SYDVKM.

In this sample, this clonotype turned up once. This chain joins TRBV20-1 and TRBJ2-3, with D perhaps TRBD2 (5 bases). V was clipped by 5 bases and J by 3 bases, with 15 bases between them. Germline lookup yields CDR1 DFQATT and CDR2 SNEGSKA (reference sequence). The CDR3 totals 14 residues. DNA of the CDR3: TGCAGTGCTTCAACTCCTTCGGGGACAGATACGCAGTATTTT. This sequence encodes CSASTPSGTDTQYF.

This clonotype was found a few times. The chain has TRBV5-6 and TRBJ2-6; 12 positions match TRBD1. The germline V gene encodes CDR1 SGHDT and CDR2 YYEEEE. The length of the CDR3 is 17 residues. The V segment lost 4 bases and the J segment 8 bases; nucleotides outside the gene matches: 10. CDR3 in amino acids: CASSNRDRGLITNVLTF. CDR3 nucleotide sequence: TGTGCCAGCAGCAACCGGGACAGGGGGCTTATCACCAACGTCCTGACTTTC.

The sample holds a few counts of this clonotype. J is TRBJ2-1 and V is TRBV29-1; D might be TRBD1 or TRBD2, each matching 5 bases. The length of the CDR3 is 13 residues. V was trimmed by 5 bases and J by 10 bases, leaving 18 bases between them. Germline CDR1 SQVTM, CDR2 ANQGSEA. CDR3 coding DNA: TGCAGCGTTTGGGACGGTCGATCTGACGAGCAGTTCTTC. Protein product: CSVWDGRSDEQFF.

The chain joins TRBV12-3 or TRBV12-4 to TRBJ2-7; maybe TRBD1 (5 bases). V lost 6 bases and J 0 bases, leaving 12 bases between the germline ends. CDR3 length: 14 amino acids. The CDR3 is CASRGAASSYEQYF. The CDR3 nucleotides read TGTGCCAGCAGAGGGGCCGCCAGCTCCTACGAGCAGTACTTC.

The genes are TRBV7-8 and TRBJ2-5; the D is unclear. Trimming shortened V by 5 bases and J by 0 bases, and 16 bases separated the two germline ends. This CDR3 region has 16 residues. Germline V CDR1 and CDR2: SGHVS, FQNEAQ. The CDR3, as DNA: TGTGCCAGCAGCCTAAGGCCTTTCACGTACCAAGAGACCCAGTACTTC. This encodes CASSLRPFTYQETQYF.

The chain combines TRBV28 with TRBJ2-4, with D perhaps matching TRBD1 (5 bases). Germline CDR1 and CDR2: MDHEN and SYDVKM. V lost 1 base, J lost 6 bases, and 10 bases lay in between. The CDR3 is 14 residues long. For the CDR3, the DNA is TGTGCCAGCAGTTTATATGGGGCTGGAAACATTCAGTACTTC. This sequence encodes CASSLYGAGNIQYF. The full variable domain, rest sourced from reference TRBV28 and TRBJ2-4, is DVKVTQSSRYLVKRTGEKVFLECVQDMDHENMFWYRQDPGLGLRLIYFSYDVKMKEKGDIPEGYSVSREKKERFSLILESASTNQTSMYLCASSLYGAGNIQYFGAGTRLSVL.